These T cell receptor beta chains were read from a single sample in a study of identifying expanded T cells in peripheral blood. Sequencing was performed with immunoSEQ multiplex PCR; in TCRdb, only in-frame clones are kept and a portion is missing. The table shows more than 95,000 clones, with roughly 82% occurring only once. The specimen was blood. These receptors were obtained from a person between 18 and 70 years old in good health. The CDR3 runs from the conserved cysteine through the conserved F or W. The order of the fields is CDR3 protein, CDR3 DNA, D gene, clone size, V gene, J gene. D genes are given only for firm matches. Not all rows give a size; the values are once, few, many and, for expanded clones, a class.

CASKEGETQYF,TGCGCCAGCAAGGAGGGAGAGACCCAGTACTTC,-,-,TRBV5-1,TRBJ2-5
CASSWQGYEQYF,TGTGCCAGCAGTTGGCAGGGCTACGAGCAGTACTTC,-,-,TRBV6-5,TRBJ2-7
CASETGGSYNEQFF,TGTGCCAGCGAAACGGGGGGCTCCTACAATGAGCAGTTCTTC,TRBD2,-,TRBV2,TRBJ2-1
CASSIRKGLAGGSTDTQYF,TGTGCCAGCAGCATACGGAAAGGACTAGCGGGGGGGAGCACAGATACGCAGTATTTT,TRBD2,-,TRBV11-3,TRBJ2-3
CASSAGTSGYNEQFF,TGTGCCAGCAGCGCCGGGACTAGCGGATACAATGAGCAGTTCTTC,TRBD2,-,TRBV7-3,TRBJ2-1
CASSSPRDSQEGVREKLFF,TGCGCCAGCAGCTCTCCCAGGGACAGCCAGGAGGGGGTTAGAGAAAAACTGTTTTTT,TRBD1,-,TRBV5-1,TRBJ1-4
CASSEGLAGASYQETQYF,TGTGCCAGCAGTGAAGGACTAGCGGGGGCCTCGTACCAAGAGACCCAGTACTTC,TRBD2,-,TRBV25-1,TRBJ2-5
CASGPGRSEAFF,TGTGCCAGCGGCCCCGGCAGGAGTGAAGCTTTCTTT,-,-,TRBV6-6,TRBJ1-1
CASSFMSGANVLTF,TGTGCCAGCAGCTTCATGTCTGGGGCCAACGTCCTGACTTTC,-,-,TRBV7-2,TRBJ2-6
CASSDSYGYTF,TGTGCCAGCAGTGACAGCTATGGCTACACCTTC,-,few,TRBV2,TRBJ1-2
CASSSGTTHYEQYF,TGTGCCAGCAGCTCCGGGACAACGCACTACGAGCAGTACTTC,-,-,TRBV5-4,TRBJ2-7
CASLPSTGVSNQPQHF,TGTGCCAGTCTCCCAAGTACGGGCGTTAGCAATCAGCCCCAGCATTTT,-,once,TRBV19,TRBJ1-5
CASRDRYQPQHF,TGTGCCAGCCGTGACCGTTATCAGCCCCAGCATTTT,-,-,TRBV6-5,TRBJ1-5
CASSMYWTANQPQHF,TGTGCCAGCAGTATGTATTGGACGGCGAATCAGCCCCAGCATTTT,-,-,TRBV27,TRBJ1-5
CASSLDGSVYGYTF,TGTGCCAGCAGCTTGGACGGTAGTGTCTATGGCTACACCTTC,-,-,TRBV5-4,TRBJ1-2
CASSLVGGAFYGYTF,TGTGCCAGCAGCTTAGTAGGGGGCGCGTTCTATGGCTACACCTTC,TRBD1,-,TRBV7-9,TRBJ1-2
CASSRTSGDNGVTQYF,TGCGCCAGCAGCCGCACTAGCGGGGATAACGGGGTGACCCAGTACTTC,TRBD2,few,TRBV5-1,TRBJ2-5
CASSISDREDYEQYF,TGTGCCAGTAGTATATCCGACAGGGAGGACTACGAGCAGTACTTC,-,once,TRBV19,TRBJ2-7
CATTSGGLQETQYF,TGTGCCACCACTAGCGGGGGGCTACAAGAGACCCAGTACTTC,TRBD2,-,TRBV10-3,TRBJ2-5
CASSFSREETQYF,TGTGCCAGCAGCTTTTCCAGGGAAGAGACCCAGTACTTC,-,-,TRBV7-2,TRBJ2-5
CAWSDTVVRSAKNIQYF,TGTGCCTGGAGTGACACAGTTGTGAGATCAGCCAAAAACATTCAGTACTTC,-,-,TRBV30,TRBJ2-4
CASSPPRVREGYTF,TGTGCCAGCAGCCCACCCAGGGTCCGTGAAGGCTACACCTTC,-,-,TRBV6-6,TRBJ1-2
CASSLADRIMNTEAFF,TGTGCCAGCAGCTTGGCGGACAGGATAATGAACACTGAAGCTTTCTTT,TRBD1,-,TRBV5-6,TRBJ1-1
CAFRQGAYEQYF,TGTGCCTTTAGACAGGGAGCCTACGAGCAGTACTTC,TRBD1,-,TRBV30,TRBJ2-7
CATGEGASSGNTIYF,TGTGCCACTGGGGAGGGGGCAAGCTCTGGAAACACCATATATTTT,TRBD1,-,TRBV10-3,TRBJ1-3
CAWKDGIYNEQFF,TGTGCCTGGAAGGACGGAATCTACAATGAGCAGTTCTTC,-,-,TRBV30,TRBJ2-1
CASSLRETTSTDTQYF,TGCGCCAGCAGCCTAAGAGAAACGACTAGCACAGATACGCAGTATTTT,-,few,TRBV5-1,TRBJ2-3
CASSSRTLLAGINTGELFF,TGTGCCAGCAGCTCCCGCACTTTACTAGCGGGCATAAACACCGGGGAGCTGTTTTTT,TRBD2,-,TRBV7-2,TRBJ2-2
CASGQPGGAGYTF,TGTGCCAGTGGGCAGCCCGGGGGGGCAGGCTACACCTTC,-,-,TRBV7-9,TRBJ1-2
CASSPGSWRDNSPLHF,TGTGCCAGCAGCCCCGGCTCATGGAGAGATAATTCACCCCTCCACTTT,-,once,TRBV7-2,TRBJ1-6
CASSLFQGWELFF,TGTGCCAGCAGTTTATTCCAGGGTTGGGAGCTGTTTTTT,-,once,TRBV27,TRBJ2-2
CASSLQGAMEAFF,TGTGCCAGCAGCTTGCAGGGGGCCATGGAAGCTTTCTTT,TRBD1,many,TRBV5-8,TRBJ1-1
CSVRGAEYNYGYTF,TGCAGCGTCCGGGGGGCAGAATATAACTATGGCTACACCTTC,-,-,TRBV29-1,TRBJ1-2
CASKESNYGYTF,TGTGCCAGCAAAGAGTCTAACTATGGCTACACCTTC,-,-,TRBV28,TRBJ1-2
CASSDWRGASSYNEQFF,TGTGCCAGCAGTGACTGGAGGGGGGCGAGCTCCTACAATGAGCAGTTCTTC,-,-,TRBV25-1,TRBJ2-1
CASSGQGESPLHF,TGTGCCAGCAGCGGACAGGGGGAATCACCCCTCCACTTT,TRBD1,few,TRBV27,TRBJ1-6
CASRRTTSQETQYF,TGCGCCAGCAGGAGGACGACAAGCCAAGAGACCCAGTACTTC,-,-,TRBV5-1,TRBJ2-5
CASSPLVGQKFYGYTF,TGTGCCAGCAGCCCGTTGGTGGGACAGAAGTTCTATGGCTACACCTTC,TRBD1,few,TRBV7-9,TRBJ1-2
CASSFRDYNSPLHF,TGTGCCAGCAGCTTCCGGGATTATAATTCACCCCTCCACTTT,-,-,TRBV7-2,TRBJ1-6
CASSYVTGGAWETQYF,TGTGCCAGCAGCTACGTAACAGGGGGCGCGTGGGAGACCCAGTACTTC,TRBD1,few,TRBV7-9,TRBJ2-5
CASSQSRAFF,TGCGCCAGCAGTCAATCGAGAGCTTTCTTT,-,-,TRBV23-1,TRBJ1-1
CASSLTGVRYYGYTF,TGTGCCAGCAGCCTAACAGGGGTCCGGTACTATGGCTACACCTTC,TRBD1,-,TRBV14,TRBJ1-2
CASSLGGGFNEQFF,TGTGCCAGCAGCTTAGGAGGGGGATTCAATGAGCAGTTCTTC,-,-,TRBV7-9,TRBJ2-1
CASSDVGHPSGASYEQYF,TGTGCCAGCAGTGATGTAGGTCATCCTAGCGGGGCTTCCTACGAGCAGTACTTC,TRBD2,few,TRBV2,TRBJ2-7
CASSSPTGQPRAAFF,TGTGCCAGCAGCTCACCTACGGGACAGCCTCGGGCAGCTTTCTTT,TRBD1,-,TRBV5-4,TRBJ1-1
CASSPPRIAYNSPLHF,TGTGCCAGCAGCCCACCGCGGATTGCTTATAATTCACCCCTCCACTTT,-,-,TRBV7-2,TRBJ1-6
CASTHESGDRGRIGYEQYF,TGTGCCAGCACCCACGAGTCGGGGGACAGGGGCAGAATAGGCTACGAGCAGTACTTC,TRBD1,-,TRBV2,TRBJ2-7